This T cell receptor beta chain was captured in a study of CD8 T cells in Susac syndrome. With random hexamers, reverse transcription was performed on about 0.45 to 1 ug of RNA. MiXCR, applied by TCRdb to the immunoSEQ multiplex PCR reads, yields one record per CDR3 protein. Of more than 95,000 distinct CDR3 sequences listed, more than 85% are singletons. The CDR3 loop spans 13 amino acids. Germline CDR1 and CDR2: SGHDN and FVKESK. V gave up 2 bases and J gave up 4 bases, with 7 bases separating them. The V and J genes are TRBV14 and TRBJ2-3, with D maybe TRBD2 (6 bases). The sequencing input was CD8+ T cells from PBMCs. This sequence was found in a human donor with multiple sclerosis. CDR3 residues: CASSQWGADTQYF. The CDR3 nucleotides are TGTGCCAGCAGCCAATGGGGGGCAGATACGCAGTATTTT.